The present T cell receptor (beta chain) was sequenced within a study of vaccination and CD4 T cells after COVID-19. For the study at large: Each of the control cultures got a CEFX pool, an HIV-1 Nef pool, or no peptide.

Regarding treatment: roughly nine-day PBMC culture with coronavirus spike peptide pools or control peptides (ViraFEST assay). Remarks on this clonotype: Its antigen is not identified.

The CDR3 is 13 amino acids. Per the germline V gene, CDR1 is SQVTM and CDR2 is ANQGSEA. The V and J ends lost 4 bases and 8 bases respectively, with 16 bases between them. Sequenced with the Oncomine TCR Beta short-read assay was DNA taken from cultured CD4+ T cells. TCRdb reprocessed the PCR reads via MiXCR and lists one record per CDR3 protein. This table holds about 14,000 distinct CDR3 sequences, 50% to 55% found once. The TCR sequence derives from a human donor who had recovered from COVID-19. This chain uses TRBV29-1 with TRBJ2-3; D possibly corresponds to TRBD1 (6 bases). Sequencing was carried out using CD4+ T cells from blood, cultured in vitro. The CDR3 reads CSVGGLGGPTQYF. The DNA of the CDR3 is TGCAGCGTTGGCGGACTTGGGGGCCCTACGCAGTATTTT.